This entry lists 24 T cell receptor beta chains sequenced from one sample in a study of blood T cells in healthy people across ages. A second PCR of roughly 7 to 11 cycles used a sample-barcoded 5' primer and a J-beta primer mix. TCRdb re-called the 5' RACE reads through MiXCR, storing one row per CDR3 protein. The table has about 1 million distinct CDR3 sequences, around 45% seen once; the top ten hold over 15%. Material for sequencing was blood. The source is a woman aged 60-75 years in good health.

This clonotype was seen many times. The chain combines TRBV20-1 with TRBJ2-7; the match to TRBD2 covers 13 bases. The CDR3 has 17 amino acids. The J segment lost 0 bases and the V segment lost 3 bases, leaving 8 bases of the junction unmatched. CDR1 is DFQATT and CDR2 is SNEGSKA in the germline V gene (reference sequence). CDR3 residues: CSARGWTSGSSSYEQYF. Written as DNA, the CDR3 is TGCAGTGCTAGGGGATGGACTAGCGGGAGTAGCTCCTACGAGCAGTACTTC.

The CDR3 here is CASSSGQGESQETQYF. CDR3 DNA: TGTGCCAGCAGTTCGGGGCAGGGGGAGAGTCAAGAGACCCAGTACTTC. The chain has TRBV28 and TRBJ2-5; 7 positions match TRBD1. Germline CDR1 reads MDHEN; CDR2 reads SYDVKM. V lost 4 bases, J lost 2 bases, and 10 bases stayed unmatched. The CDR3 is 16 residues long.

The chain combines TRBV13 with TRBJ2-7, with TRBD2 identical over 7 bases. The CDR3 totals 17 residues. Germline values: CDR1 PRHDT, CDR2 FYEKMQ (reference sequence). V trimming: 10 bases; J trimming: 3 bases; junction bases outside the gene matches: 21. The CDR3 region is CANTGGGNPINDYEQYF. CDR3 sequence (DNA): TGTGCCAACACGGGAGGCGGGAACCCAATAAACGACTACGAGCAGTACTTC.

This chain connects TRBV10-1 to TRBJ2-7; D unclear. This CDR3 has 15 residues. The germline V gene has CDR1 WNHNN and CDR2 SYGVQD (reference sequence). V shed 3 bases and J shed 3 bases, with 15 bases lying between them. This CDR3 reads CASSDRSSDGYEQYF. In DNA form, the CDR3 reads TGCGCCAGCAGTGACCGCTCATCGGACGGCTACGAGCAGTACTTC.

The chain combines TRBV29-1 with TRBJ2-2; D unresolved. Germline V CDR1 and CDR2: SQVTM, ANQGSEA. The V gene lost 1 base and the J gene lost 3 bases, with 6 bases spanning the gap. This CDR3 comprises 13 residues. CDR3 DNA sequence: TGCAGCGTTGAAGCTGGGTACACCGGGGAGCTGTTTTTT. Translating gives CSVEAGYTGELFF.

The rearrangement uses TRBV6-1 and TRBJ2-3; TRBD2 is a possible D gene (5 bases). V was pared by 1 base and J by 4 bases, with 9 bases between. There are 14 residues in the CDR3. Germline V CDR1 and CDR2: MNHNS, SASEGT. CDR3 residues: CASSEGGSPDTQYF. The CDR3 DNA reads as TGTGCCAGCAGTGAAGGAGGGAGCCCAGATACGCAGTATTTT.

This clonotype has only a few counts. The rearrangement joins TRBV6-6 to TRBJ2-7; D possibly corresponds to TRBD2 (6 bases). The J call may be faulty, since TRBJ2-5 better matches the DNA end. Looked up from germline, CDR1 is MNHNY and CDR2 is SVGAGI (reference sequence). The CDR3 runs 15 residues. The CDR3 coding sequence is TGTGCCAGCAGACCTCGGACGGCGGGACAAGAGACCCAGTACTTC. Protein sequence: CASRPRTAGQETQYF.

CDR3 nucleotide sequence: TGTGCCAGCAGCACCCAAAGCTCCTACGAGCAGTACTTC. This translates into CASSTQSSYEQYF. This rearrangement joins TRBV9 to TRBJ2-7; D gene unclear. The CDR3 loop spans 13 amino acids. Trimming removed 4 bases at V and 0 bases at J, with 8 bases between. The germline gives CDR1 SGDLS, CDR2 YYNGEE.

This clonotype was detected only a few times. V is TRBV27 and J is TRBJ2-1; D remains unclear. Germline CDR1 reads MNHEY; CDR2 reads SMNVEV (reference sequence). The CDR3 has 12 amino acids. Trimming stripped 5 bases from V and 9 bases from J, with 11 bases between. As DNA, the CDR3 is TGTGCCAGCAGTACCCCTTGGGGTGAGCAGTTCTTC. Its translation is CASSTPWGEQFF.

V usage is TRBV10-3 and J usage is TRBJ1-2; 7 positions agree with TRBD1. The CDR3 covers 14 residues. V shed 6 bases and J 6 bases; nucleotides not matched to a gene: 10. Germline CDR1 ENHRY, CDR2 SYGVKD. The CDR3 region has the DNA TGTGCCATCAGCCTAGACAGGGAAGGCGATGGCTACACCTTC. Translating it yields CAISLDREGDGYTF.

The chain links TRBV3-1 to TRBJ2-1; TRBD1 matches at 10 bases. Germline V gene sequence: CDR1 LGHDT, CDR2 YNNKEL (reference sequence). The junction had 13 bases not matched to a gene; V was cut back by 1 base and J by 7 bases. The CDR3 runs to 18 residues. The CDR3 region is CASSQAISLTGGWNEQFF. CDR3 coding DNA: TGTGCCAGCAGCCAAGCAATTTCCCTGACAGGGGGCTGGAATGAGCAGTTCTTC.

This clonotype came up a few times. V is TRBV20-1 and J is TRBJ1-2; D ambiguous. The length of the CDR3 is 16 residues. CDR1 is DFQATT, CDR2 SNEGSKA, per germline (reference sequence). The V gene lost 6 bases and the J gene lost 1 base, with 21 bases spanning the gap. The CDR3 nucleotides read TGCAGTGCCCCCCGCAGTGGGCCAGACAATAACTATGGCTACACCTTC. Translation gives CSAPRSGPDNNYGYTF.

This clonotype has just one count. The rearrangement joins TRBV6-5 to TRBJ2-1; 7 bases agree with TRBD1. The CDR3 has 15 residues. Germline V lookup: CDR1 MNHEY, CDR2 SVGAGI. The V and J ends lost 5 bases and 7 bases, in that order; junction bases with no gene match: 11. The CDR3: CASSKPGQRLNEQFF. In nucleotides, the CDR3 is TGTGCCAGCAGTAAACCGGGACAGCGTTTGAATGAGCAGTTCTTC.

CDR3 sequence: CASSLDRADEAFF. The CDR3 DNA reads as TGTGCCAGCAGCTTAGACCGGGCAGACGAAGCTTTCTTT. V gene TRBV7-9 combines with J gene TRBJ1-1; D uncertain. From germline, CDR1 is SEHNR and CDR2 FQNEAQ (reference sequence). Between the trimmed V and J ends, which lost 1 base and 8 bases, there was a span of 11 bases. The CDR3 covers 13 residues.

This clonotype has a handful of counts. The chain couples TRBV9 to TRBJ1-2; possibly TRBD1 for D (6 bases). The CDR3 is 18 residues long. V was clipped by 1 base and J by 4 bases, with 23 bases between them. Germline V gene data show CDR1 as SGDLS and CDR2 as YYNGEE. The CDR3 region has the DNA TGTGCCAGCAGCGTATATATGGACAGACGCCGAGATTCCTATGGCTACACCTTC. Protein product: CASSVYMDRRRDSYGYTF.

In its sample, this clonotype was seen many times. This chain connects TRBV12-3 or TRBV12-4 to TRBJ2-7; the match to TRBD1 covers 8 bases. With V trimmed by 3 bases and J by 3 bases, 7 bases remained unmatched. CDR3 length: 15 amino acids. The CDR3 DNA sequence: TGTGCCAGCAGTTTTGGGGCAGGGGGCCTCTACGAGCAGTACTTC. The encoded protein is CASSFGAGGLYEQYF.

The rearrangement links TRBV29-1 to TRBJ1-1; tentative D call: TRBD1 (5 bases). Germline CDR1 SQVTM, CDR2 ANQGSEA. The CDR3 totals 10 residues. CDR3 bases: TGCAGGGGCGACAGCCTTGAAGCTTTCTTT. It yields the protein CRGDSLEAFF.

This clonotype was counted a few times. J is TRBJ2-5 and V is TRBV29-1, with 8 bases fitting TRBD1. The CDR3 consists of 13 residues. The ends lost 6 bases at V and 6 bases at J; junction bases unmatched: 9. Germline V gene sequence: CDR1 SQVTM, CDR2 ANQGSEA. The CDR3 sequence: CSVRTGTLQTQYF. The CDR3 DNA follows: TGCAGCGTGAGGACAGGGACCCTACAGACCCAGTACTTC. Drawing the rest from reference TRBV29-1 and TRBJ2-5, the complete variable domain is SAVISQKPSRDICQRGTSLTIQCQVDSQVTMMFWYRQQPGQSLTLIATANQGSEATYESGFVIDKFPISRPNLTFSTLTVSNMSPEDSSIYLCSVRTGTLQTQYFGPGTRLLVL.

This clonotype was recorded a few times. The rearrangement links TRBV20-1 to TRBJ2-3; TRBD2 agrees at 13 bases. V trimming: 5 bases; J trimming: 5 bases; junction bases outside the gene matches: 16. This CDR3 comprises 18 residues. Germline V gene data show CDR1 as DFQATT and CDR2 as SNEGSKA (reference sequence). The CDR3 is CSAVGLAGPATRIDTQYF. The DNA of the CDR3 is TGCAGTGCTGTGGGACTAGCGGGACCCGCAACCCGAATAGATACGCAGTATTTT.

Turning to this clonotype: Since a much larger clone is just one base distant, this may be a read error. The chain employs TRBV7-2 and TRBJ2-3; D not resolved. The V and J ends lost 4 bases and 6 bases respectively, with 11 bases between them. The CDR3 has 13 residues. Germline lookup yields CDR1 SGHTA and CDR2 FQGNSA. The CDR3, as DNA: TGTGCCAGCAGCTCCCCCTCCGTTGATACGCAGTATTTT. This sequence encodes CASSSPSVDTQYF.

The chain is built from TRBV29-1 and TRBJ1-6; TRBD1 might be the D (5 bases). The CDR3 extends over 13 amino acids. From germline, CDR1 is SQVTM and CDR2 ANQGSEA. The ends were cut back, 4 bases at V and 8 bases at J, with 12 bases in the middle. This CDR3 is CSVAGTQDSPLHF. The CDR3, as DNA: TGCAGCGTTGCTGGGACCCAGGATTCACCCCTCCACTTT.

This clonotype was recorded a few times. The chain recombines TRBV6-1 with TRBJ2-1; TRBD2 matches at 11 bases. V was clipped by 6 bases and J by 7 bases; unmatched bases: 5. The CDR3 runs 14 residues. The germline gives CDR1 MNHNS, CDR2 SASEGT. The CDR3 coding sequence is TGTGCCAGCAGCGCTAGCGGGAGGCAAAATGAGCAGTTCTTC. This sequence encodes CASSASGRQNEQFF.

In this sample, this clonotype turned up a few times. The chain couples TRBV12-3 or TRBV12-4 to TRBJ2-1; D is ambiguous. CDR3 size: 17 residues. Trimming pared 8 bases from V and 0 bases from J, leaving 20 bases between. The CDR3 sequence is CASGSMVGWSSYNEQFF. The CDR3 DNA reads TGTGCCAGCGGATCGATGGTTGGCTGGAGCTCCTACAATGAGCAGTTCTTC.

Note on this clonotype: Given a much more abundant clone one base away, this may be a read error. The chain uses TRBV29-1 and TRBJ2-1; TRBD2 is a possible D gene (7 bases). From germline, CDR1 is SQVTM and CDR2 ANQGSEA. With 5 bases removed from V and 13 bases from J, the gap between germline ends came to 24 bases. This CDR3 is built from 14 residues. CDR3 nucleotide sequence: TGCAGCGTTAAGCGCGGGGGCCAGCAAGAGACCCAGTTCTTC. It yields the protein CSVKRGGQQETQFF.